The source of this TCR beta chain is a study of T cells after yellow fever vaccination. Trimming cost V 2 bases and J 7 bases, with 12 bases left between them. The CDR3 totals 14 residues. Germline V CDR1 and CDR2: MNHEY, SVGEGT. One entry per CDR3 protein results from TCRdb running MiXCR on the 5' RACE reads. The sample yields about 330,000 distinct CDR3 sequences, 4.1% seen once. On this clonotype itself: Its antigen is not identified.

Study-wide points: Abundant bulk-population clonotypes could contaminate the FACS-sorted repertoires. Subsequent to the booster, the majority of primary-vaccination clones reappeared (less than 97% CD4, approximately 90% CD8). The appearance of a small share of clonotypes in both CD4 and CD8 compartments was observed.

The chain carries TRBV6-2 or TRBV6-3 and TRBJ1-5, with no clear D. The receptor's source is a man younger than 35 who received the YFV17D yellow fever vaccine. The sequencing used PBMCs, collected 5 days after the yellow fever booster vaccination. CDR3 amino acids: CASSYDLNWQPQHF. The CDR3 DNA reads as TGTGCCAGCAGTTACGACCTAAATTGGCAGCCCCAGCATTTT.